This T cell receptor (beta chain) was found in a study of Ad26.COV2.S vaccination and SARS-CoV-2 variants. Whole-study context: Enrollment placed the donor in the COV1001 Ad26.COV2.S trial arm.

Libraries were prepared by immunoSEQ multiplex PCR; TCRdb keeps only in-frame clonotypes and omits some of them. Among roughly 510,000 clones, 87% were seen once, and the ten largest hold 10% to 15%. Study-wide results and limits: It is possible that the TCR breadth and depth analyses underestimated the total T cell responses.

This clone came up once. Its specificity is not known. Germline CDR1 reads MDHEN; CDR2 reads SYDVKM. This CDR3 comprises 11 residues. V was clipped by 5 bases and J by 10 bases, with 9 bases between them. Treatment defined: some 20 received Ad26.COV2.S at low or high dose, single or two shots; five or six received placebo; per-sample allocation not given. Sampling was done on day 63 after the first vaccine or placebo injection. An Ad26 vector carrying the Wuhan-strain SARS-CoV-2 spike served as the vaccine. The TCR sequence derives from a person aged 18 to 59 who received the Ad26.COV2.S COVID-19 vaccine or a placebo. The J gene is TRBJ2-1, the V gene TRBV28; D call uncertain. The sample was peripheral blood, taken in a trial of Ad26.COV2.S vaccine versus placebo. The CDR3: CASSTRGEQFF. For the CDR3, the DNA is TGTGCCAGCAGTACTCGTGGAGAGCAGTTCTTC.